This is a list of T cell receptor beta chains from one sample in a study of a mutant IDH1 vaccine in newly diagnosed glioma. Measured with immunoSEQ multiplex PCR; TCRdb has only the in-frame clones, and not every one. The sample has around 64,000 clones, 65% to 85% seen once; the top ten hold approximately 4.5%. The source was peripheral blood mononuclear cells (PBMCs), collected from a glioma patient treated with radiotherapy, temozolomide or both. The origin of the receptors is a woman between 18 and 29 years old with glioma. Some clones in this sample may be carry-over from other donors' samples. The CDR3 runs from the conserved cysteine through the conserved F or W. D genes are given only for firm matches. Size is omitted from some rows. Given values are once, few, many or a class for expanded clones.

clone size	V gene	J gene	D gene	CDR3 DNA	CDR3 protein
NA	TRBV27	TRBJ2-7	NA	TGTGCCAGCAGCCTCCCCCGGGACGGAAAATACGAGCAGTACTTC	CASSLPRDGKYEQYF
once	TRBV5-1	TRBJ1-2	NA	TGCGCCAGCAGCTTGAAGCGTGCTGGCTATGGCTACACCTTC	CASSLKRAGYGYTF
NA	TRBV2	TRBJ1-1	NA	TGTGCCAGCAGTGACGGCAGGTGGAAAGCTTTCTTT	CASSDGRWKAFF
NA	TRBV6-1	TRBJ2-4	NA	TGTGCCAGCAGTGGCCAACAGGGTATGGCCAAAAACATTCAGTACTTC	CASSGQQGMAKNIQYF
NA	TRBV11-3	TRBJ2-7	NA	TGTGCCAGCAGCTTCCCCAGGGAAGAGCAGTACTTC	CASSFPREEQYF
NA	TRBV28	TRBJ1-2	TRBD1	TGTGCCAGCAGTCCCCTGACAGGGAGGGGCTACACCTTC	CASSPLTGRGYTF
NA	TRBV25-1	TRBJ1-1	NA	TGTGCCAGCAGTTTCGCAGGGTTAAACACTGAAGCTTTCTTT	CASSFAGLNTEAFF
NA	TRBV7-2	TRBJ2-1	TRBD2	TGTGCCAGCAGCGTGGGACTACTTGCTCGCAATGAGCAGTTCTTC	CASSVGLLARNEQFF
once	TRBV10-2	TRBJ2-2	TRBD2	TGCGCCACCTACCTCAGCGGGGTGCGAGGCGGGGAGCTGTTTTTT	CATYLSGVRGGELFF
once	TRBV2	TRBJ2-2	TRBD1	TGTGCCAGCAGGGCCCCAGGGGGCCGGGCCGGGGAGCTGTTTTTT	CASRAPGGRAGELFF
NA	TRBV6-5	TRBJ2-1	NA	TGTGCCAGCAGTCAGGGTCCGGGAGAGCAGTTCTTC	CASSQGPGEQFF
NA	TRBV29-1	TRBJ2-7	NA	TGCAGCGCCTCCCTCGGAGGGCCACGCTACGAGCAGTACTTC	CSASLGGPRYEQYF
NA	TRBV11-1	TRBJ1-1	NA	TGTGCCAGCAGCCGAGACAGGATCTCCCAAGCTTTCTTT	CASSRDRISQAFF
NA	TRBV7-2	TRBJ2-7	TRBD2	TGTGCCAGCAGCGGCGGAGTGGGAGGGGAGCAGTACTTC	CASSGGVGGEQYF
NA	TRBV2	TRBJ2-7	NA	TGTGCCAGCAGCCAGTCCTCCTACGAGCAGTACTTC	CASSQSSYEQYF
NA	TRBV6-5	TRBJ2-7	NA	TGTGCCAGCAGTTTGAGACTAGTAGGTGCCTACGAGCAGTACTTC	CASSLRLVGAYEQYF
NA	TRBV7-2	TRBJ2-3	NA	TGTGCCAGCAGCTTACCGGTCGAAATGCAGTATTTT	CASSLPVEMQYF
NA	TRBV6-5	TRBJ2-1	NA	TGTGCCAGCAGTTACTCGACAGGGACTAGCAATGAGCAGTTCTTC	CASSYSTGTSNEQFF
few	TRBV10-3	TRBJ1-1	NA	TGTGCCATCCGGTTAAGGGGGAACACTGAAGCTTTCTTT	CAIRLRGNTEAFF
NA	TRBV5-1	TRBJ2-3	NA	TGCGCCAGCAGCTTGGAACAGAGCACAGATACGCAGTATTTT	CASSLEQSTDTQYF
NA	TRBV29-1	TRBJ2-7	TRBD1	TGCAGCGTCGAAGGACAGGCAGCCTACGAGCAGTACTTC	CSVEGQAAYEQYF
NA	TRBV6-1	TRBJ1-5	NA	TGTGCCAGCACAGATTTGGTTTCCAATCAGCCCCAGCATTTT	CASTDLVSNQPQHF
NA	TRBV6-5	TRBJ2-1	TRBD2	TGTGCCAGCAGGGGTAGCGGGAGCCCGTACAATGAGCAGTTCTTC	CASRGSGSPYNEQFF
NA	TRBV19	TRBJ2-2	NA	TGTGCCAGTAGTATACGGGGGCCGAACACCGGGGAGCTGTTTTTT	CASSIRGPNTGELFF
NA	TRBV6-5	TRBJ1-2	TRBD1	TGTGCCAGCAGCTTACAGGGGACCTATGGCTACACCTTC	CASSLQGTYGYTF
NA	TRBV18	TRBJ1-5	TRBD1	TGTGCCAGCTCACCACCGTCAGGGGGTAATCAGCCCCAGCATTTT	CASSPPSGGNQPQHF
few	TRBV2	TRBJ1-1	NA	TGTGCCAGCAGTGAAACAGTTGAAGCTTTCTTT	CASSETVEAFF
NA	TRBV30	TRBJ1-5	NA	TGTGCAGTGGTGTGGTTGCGCAATCAGCCCCAGCATTTT	CAVVWLRNQPQHF
NA	TRBV4-3	TRBJ1-2	NA	TGCGCCAGCAGCCAAGATGGGAGGGGCGGCTATGGCTACACCTTC	CASSQDGRGGYGYTF